This T cell receptor beta chain comes out of a study of cytomegalovirus exposure and HLA in healthy donors. The PCR used 60 Vbeta and 13 Jbeta primers. Sequencing used immunoSEQ multiplex PCR; TCRdb keeps in-frame clones, though not all of them. The sample lists some 200,000 clones; less than 80% were seen once. Germline values: CDR1 PRHDT, CDR2 FYEKMQ (reference sequence). The CDR3 sequence is 14 residues long. The V end lost 5 bases, the J end lost 0 bases, and 11 bases lay between the germline ends. The chain recombines TRBV13 with TRBJ2-7; D is possibly TRBD2 (6 bases). The sequence was obtained from a girl aged 2-10 years in good health and CMV-seronegative. The sample taken for sequencing was PBMCs. Written as DNA, the CDR3 is TGTGCCAGCAGCCGGACTACCTACTCCTACGAGCAGTACTTC. Translation gives CASSRTTYSYEQYF.